What follows are 9 T cell receptor beta chains derived from one specimen sequenced in a study of radiotherapy plus CTLA-4 blockade in lung cancer. Repertoires were generated with immunoSEQ multiplex PCR, while TCRdb's copy carries only in-frame clones and drops some. The repertoire holds about 78,000 clones, with around 86% as singletons. The material was peripheral blood, obtained from a patient treated with radiotherapy plus ipilimumab. Every receptor here comes from a human donor with non-small cell lung cancer who had a partial response to radiotherapy plus ipilimumab.

This sequence joins TRBV6-5 and TRBJ2-7, with TRBD2 matching 11 bases. V lost 8 bases to trimming and J lost 6 bases; unmatched junction nucleotides: 9. The CDR3 sequence is 14 residues long. Germline V gives CDR1 MNHEY, CDR2 SVGAGI. The chain's CDR3 is CASLYLAGGSEQYF. CDR3 DNA: TGTGCCAGCCTATACCTAGCGGGAGGATCCGAGCAGTACTTC.

The rearrangement joins TRBV4-3 to TRBJ2-2; 8 bases map to TRBD1. Unmatched junction bases numbered 7, after V lost 1 base and J lost 6 bases. Germline CDR1 reads LGHNA; CDR2 reads YSLEER. The CDR3 sequence is 16 residues long. This chain's CDR3 is CASSQGQGWVSGELFF. For the CDR3, the DNA is TGCGCCAGCAGCCAAGGACAGGGGTGGGTGTCCGGGGAGCTGTTTTTT.

The V call is TRBV6-5, the J call TRBJ2-7, with TRBD2 matching 9 bases. J lost 6 bases, V lost 10 bases, and 7 bases had no gene match. CDR3 length: 12 residues. The germline gives CDR1 MNHEY, CDR2 SVGAGI. The CDR3 region has the DNA TGTGCCAACGCGCGGGGGGGACGCGAGCAGTACGTC. This gives the protein CANARGGREQYV.

This sequence joins TRBV10-3 and TRBJ2-2; 11 nucleotides agree with TRBD1. Losses at the gene ends were 6 bases for V and 5 bases for J; bases not matched to a gene: 5. The CDR3 spans 15 residues. Germline CDR1 and CDR2: ENHRY and SYGVKD. The CDR3 is CAISPRDRGTGELFF. DNA for the CDR3: TGTGCCATCAGCCCCCGGGACAGGGGGACCGGGGAGCTGTTTTTT.

The chain carries TRBV19 and TRBJ2-2, with 8 nucleotides matching TRBD2. CDR1 and CDR2 from the germline V gene are LNHDA and SQIVND (reference sequence). The CDR3 is 16 residues long. V gave up 3 bases and J gave up 5 bases; unmatched junction bases: 8. For the CDR3, the DNA is TGTGCCAGTAGTATCCAAGCGGGAGTATCTACCGGGGAGCTGTTTTTT. This translates into CASSIQAGVSTGELFF.

This chain uses TRBV28 with TRBJ1-5, with TRBD1 matching 9 bases. The CDR3 extends over 15 amino acids. V shed 6 bases and J 4 bases; nucleotides not matched to a gene: 7. Germline V gene sequence: CDR1 MDHEN, CDR2 SYDVKM. The chain's CDR3 is CASRKTGGRNQPQHF. The CDR3 DNA follows: TGTGCCAGCAGAAAGACAGGGGGTAGAAATCAGCCCCAGCATTTT.

The V gene is TRBV9, the J gene TRBJ2-7; 12 bases fit TRBD2. Germline assignment: CDR1 SGDLS and CDR2 YYNGEE. The length of the CDR3 is 19 residues. J gave up 2 bases and V 5 bases, and 17 bases lay outside the gene matches. CDR3 sequence (DNA): TGTGCCAGCAGTCCCCACCCCGGGACTAGCGGGCCCACCACCTACGAGCAGTACTTC. This sequence encodes CASSPHPGTSGPTTYEQYF.

The chain uses TRBV29-1 and TRBJ2-3, with D possibly matching TRBD2 (5 bases). Trimming took 3 bases from V and 1 from J, leaving 8 bases between them. Germline assignment: CDR1 SQVTM and CDR2 ANQGSEA. This CDR3 has 13 amino acids. As DNA, the CDR3 is TGCAGCGTTGACCCCGGGGGCACAGATACGCAGTATTTT. Translation gives CSVDPGGTDTQYF.

This clone was seen once. The chain employs TRBV4-3 and TRBJ2-1, with 8 nucleotides matching TRBD2. The V gene's germline CDR1 is LGHNA and CDR2 YSLEER. The CDR3 is 16 amino acids. V shed 0 bases, J shed 2 bases, and the junction held 3 bases outside the gene matches. The chain's CDR3 is CASSQEDGRAYNEQFF. CDR3 coding DNA: TGCGCCAGCAGCCAAGAGGACGGGAGGGCCTACAATGAGCAGTTCTTC.